This T cell receptor (beta chain) was profiled in a study of control samples from healthy donors and cancer patients. The V end lost 3 bases, the J end lost 3 bases, and 8 bases lay between the germline ends. Looked up from germline, CDR1 is MDHEN and CDR2 is SYDVKM. The CDR3 length is 13 residues. Sequencing was performed with immunoSEQ multiplex PCR; in TCRdb, only in-frame clones are kept and a portion is missing. The data hold about 170,000 clones, with 70% to 90% observed a single time. The source of this sequence is a man younger than 45 in good health. The sequenced sample consisted of blood. The chain employs TRBV28 and TRBJ1-2; D is unresolved. DNA for the CDR3: TGTGCCAGCAGTTTGCATGGGCACTATGGCTACACCTTC. Its translation is CASSLHGHYGYTF.